The clone carrying this TCR beta chain was picked up a small number of times. Enrollment excluded any patients with other autoimmune diseases, uncontrolled infections, pregnancy or lactation. Thyroid ultrasound, orbital computed tomography, TRAb, serum thyroxine and clinical symptoms formed the basis of diagnosis. The PBMCs originated from approximately 10 ml of fresh peripheral blood. This entry comes from a study of Graves' ophthalmopathy and Graves' hyperthyroidism. The CDR3 runs to 14 residues. The V gene end was trimmed by 8 bases and the J gene end by 3 bases; junction bases not matched to a gene: 8. Germline-derived CDR1 and CDR2 are MNHEY and SVGEGT. The study amplified TCR beta CDR3 regions using RNA transcripts. An initial RT-PCR round employing HTBI primers preceded a second-round multiplex PCR. TCRdb called the multiplex PCR reads again in MiXCR, with one record for every CDR3 protein. The top ten clones hold nearly 9% of a sample with about 160,000 distinct CDR3 sequences, roughly 36% of them seen once.

The TCR originated in a man between 25 and 39 years old with Graves' ophthalmopathy. The chain has TRBV6-2 or TRBV6-3 and TRBJ2-7, with 9 bases that match TRBD2. The sequenced sample consisted of peripheral blood. This chain's CDR3 is CASAPAGGHYEQYF. The CDR3 bases are TGTGCCAGCGCCCCAGCGGGGGGCCACTACGAGCAGTACTTC.